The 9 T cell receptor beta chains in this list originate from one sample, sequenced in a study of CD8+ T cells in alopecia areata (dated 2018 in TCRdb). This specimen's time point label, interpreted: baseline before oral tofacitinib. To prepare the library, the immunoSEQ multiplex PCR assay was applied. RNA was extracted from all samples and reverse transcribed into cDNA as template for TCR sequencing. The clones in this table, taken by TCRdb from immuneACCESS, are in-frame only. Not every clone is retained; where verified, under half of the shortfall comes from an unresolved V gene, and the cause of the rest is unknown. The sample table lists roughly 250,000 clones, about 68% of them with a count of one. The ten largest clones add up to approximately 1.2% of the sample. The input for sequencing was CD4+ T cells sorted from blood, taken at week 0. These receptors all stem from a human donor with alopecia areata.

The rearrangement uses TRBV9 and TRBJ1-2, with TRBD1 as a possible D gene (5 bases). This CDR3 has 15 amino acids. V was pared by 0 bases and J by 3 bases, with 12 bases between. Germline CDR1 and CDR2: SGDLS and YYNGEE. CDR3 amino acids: CASSVDQGSDYGYTF. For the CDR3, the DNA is TGTGCCAGCAGCGTAGATCAGGGTAGTGACTATGGCTACACCTTC.

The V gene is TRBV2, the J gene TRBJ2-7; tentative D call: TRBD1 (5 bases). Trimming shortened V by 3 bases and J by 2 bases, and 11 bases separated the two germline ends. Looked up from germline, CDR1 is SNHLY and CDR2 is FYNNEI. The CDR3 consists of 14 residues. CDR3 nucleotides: TGTGCCAGCAGTGATCAGGGATCAACCTACGAGCAGTACTTC. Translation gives CASSDQGSTYEQYF.

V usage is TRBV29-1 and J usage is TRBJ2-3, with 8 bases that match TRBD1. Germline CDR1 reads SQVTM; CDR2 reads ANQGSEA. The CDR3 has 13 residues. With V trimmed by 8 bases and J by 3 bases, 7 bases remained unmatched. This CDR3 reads CSYDGQGTDTQYF. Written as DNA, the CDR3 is TGCAGCTACGACGGACAGGGAACAGATACGCAGTATTTT.

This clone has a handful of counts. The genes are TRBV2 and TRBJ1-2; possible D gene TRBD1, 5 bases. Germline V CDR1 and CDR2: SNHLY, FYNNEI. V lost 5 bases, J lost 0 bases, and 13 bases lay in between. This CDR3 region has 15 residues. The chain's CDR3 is CASSRSDKTNYGYTF. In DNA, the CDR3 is TGTGCCAGCAGTAGATCGGACAAGACTAACTATGGCTACACCTTC.

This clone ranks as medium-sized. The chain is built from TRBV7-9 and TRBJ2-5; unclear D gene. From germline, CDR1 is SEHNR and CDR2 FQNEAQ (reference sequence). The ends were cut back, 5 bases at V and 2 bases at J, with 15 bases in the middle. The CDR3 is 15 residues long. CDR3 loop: CASSLGRLFQETQYF. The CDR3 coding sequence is TGTGCCAGCAGCCTCGGTAGGCTTTTTCAAGAGACCCAGTACTTC.

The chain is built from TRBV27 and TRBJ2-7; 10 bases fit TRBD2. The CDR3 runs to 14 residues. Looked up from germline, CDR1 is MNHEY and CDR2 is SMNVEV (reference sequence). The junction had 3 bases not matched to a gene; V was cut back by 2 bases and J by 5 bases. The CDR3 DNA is TGTGCCAGCAGTTTAGGGACTAGCGCAGACGAGCAGTACTTC. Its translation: CASSLGTSADEQYF.

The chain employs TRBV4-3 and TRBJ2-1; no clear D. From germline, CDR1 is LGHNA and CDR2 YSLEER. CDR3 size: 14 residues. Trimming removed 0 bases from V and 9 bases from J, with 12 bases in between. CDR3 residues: CASSQEDQASEQFF. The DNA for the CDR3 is TGCGCCAGCAGCCAAGAGGACCAGGCCAGTGAGCAGTTCTTC.

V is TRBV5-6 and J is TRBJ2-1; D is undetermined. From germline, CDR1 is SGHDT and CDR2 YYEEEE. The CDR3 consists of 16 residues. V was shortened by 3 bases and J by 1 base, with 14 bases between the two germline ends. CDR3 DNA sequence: TGTGCCAGCAGCTCCTTTGGACCCCGATCCTACAATGAGCAGTTCTTC. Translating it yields CASSSFGPRSYNEQFF.

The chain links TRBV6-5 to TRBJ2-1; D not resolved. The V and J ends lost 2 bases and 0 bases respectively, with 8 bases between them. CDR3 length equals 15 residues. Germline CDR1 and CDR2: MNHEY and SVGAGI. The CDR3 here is CASSYRASSYNEQFF. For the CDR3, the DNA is TGTGCCAGCAGTTACCGAGCGTCCTCCTACAATGAGCAGTTCTTC.